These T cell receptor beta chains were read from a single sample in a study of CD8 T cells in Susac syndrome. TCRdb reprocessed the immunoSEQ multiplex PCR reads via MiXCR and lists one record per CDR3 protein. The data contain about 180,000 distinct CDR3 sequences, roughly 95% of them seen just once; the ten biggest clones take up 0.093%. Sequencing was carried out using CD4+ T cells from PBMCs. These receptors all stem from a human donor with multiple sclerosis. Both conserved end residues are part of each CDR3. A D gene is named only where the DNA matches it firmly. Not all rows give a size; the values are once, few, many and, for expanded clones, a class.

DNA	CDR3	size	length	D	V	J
TGTGCCAGCAGCTTAGCTCCGGGGCGACGAGGGCCCCAGCATTTT	CASSLAPGRRGPQHF	NA	15	NA	TRBV7-2	TRBJ1-5
TGTGCCAGCAGCAACACAGGGGACTCTGGAAACACCATATATTTT	CASSNTGDSGNTIYF	NA	15	TRBD1	TRBV7-6	TRBJ1-3
TGTGCCATCAGCATGGGGATTCAGTCCTACGAGCAGTACTTC	CAISMGIQSYEQYF	once	14	NA	TRBV10-3	TRBJ2-7
TGTGCCACCAGCAGCAGTCACAGGAATCAGCCCCAGCATTTT	CATSSSHRNQPQHF	NA	14	NA	TRBV15	TRBJ1-5
TGTGCCAGCAGTTTAGGAGCGGGGGAGCAGTACTTC	CASSLGAGEQYF	NA	12	TRBD2	TRBV12-3/TRBV12-4	TRBJ2-7
TGTGCCAGCAGTGATGGCAGCCCAATGAGGCAGTTCTTC	CASSDGSPMRQFF	NA	13	NA	TRBV6-1	TRBJ2-1
TGTGCCAGCAGCGTAGTGGCAGGCAATAATGAGCAGTTCTTC	CASSVVAGNNEQFF	NA	14	NA	TRBV9	TRBJ2-1
TGCAGCGGACAGCGATACAACACTGAAGCTTTCTTT	CSGQRYNTEAFF	once	12	NA	TRBV29-1	TRBJ1-1
TGTGCCAGCAGATTAGGGAGGGTGGCTTCACCCCTCCACTTT	CASRLGRVASPLHF	NA	14	NA	TRBV7-9	TRBJ1-6
TGTGCCAGCTCACCGATCGAGGGGAACACTGAAGCTTTCTTT	CASSPIEGNTEAFF	NA	14	NA	TRBV18	TRBJ1-1
TGCGCCAGCAGCTTGGAACAGCGGGGAGCCCAAGAGACCCAGTACTTC	CASSLEQRGAQETQYF	NA	16	TRBD2	TRBV5-1	TRBJ2-5
TGTGCCAGCAGCTTAGCGAAGTGGGGGGCCAACACTGAAGCTTTCTTT	CASSLAKWGANTEAFF	NA	16	NA	TRBV7-2	TRBJ1-1
TGCAGTGCTCAGACAGGGGCCACTAATGAAAAACTGTTTTTT	CSAQTGATNEKLFF	NA	14	TRBD1	TRBV20-1	TRBJ1-4
TGCAGTGCTAGTTCTCCTTCGGGGGCTCTCTACGAGCAGTACTTC	CSASSPSGALYEQYF	NA	15	NA	TRBV20-1	TRBJ2-7
TGTGCCAGCAGCTTAGCGTCGTGGAGCGGGGGGTCCTCCTACAATGAGCAGTTCTTC	CASSLASWSGGSSYNEQFF	NA	19	TRBD2	TRBV7-9	TRBJ2-1
TGTGCCAGCAGCCGAGGGACAGGGGGTGGCTACACCTTC	CASSRGTGGGYTF	once	13	TRBD1	TRBV7-3	TRBJ1-2
TGCAGTGCTAGAGATCACAGAGGTCAAGAGACCCAGTACTTC	CSARDHRGQETQYF	NA	14	NA	TRBV20-1	TRBJ2-5
TGTGCCAGCAGTTTATTAGGAGGCAATCAGCCCCAGCATTTT	CASSLLGGNQPQHF	NA	14	NA	TRBV12-3/TRBV12-4	TRBJ1-5
TGTGCCAGTAGTATTTCGATGCTAGCAGGGGCCTACGAGCAGTACTTC	CASSISMLAGAYEQYF	NA	16	NA	TRBV19	TRBJ2-7
TGTGCCTGGAGTTACTCCCAGGTACTATACGAGCAGTACTTC	CAWSYSQVLYEQYF	NA	14	NA	TRBV30	TRBJ2-7
TGTGCCAGCAGCAAAACCGGGACAGGGGGCTATGAGCAGTTCTTC	CASSKTGTGGYEQFF	once	15	TRBD1	TRBV7-8	TRBJ2-1
TGTGCCAGCAGCGTAGGCAGGGGTAACTACGAGCAGTACTTC	CASSVGRGNYEQYF	NA	14	NA	TRBV9	TRBJ2-7
TGTGCCAGCAGCCCAAGGACAGGGATTGAAGCTTTCTTT	CASSPRTGIEAFF	NA	13	TRBD1	TRBV7-2	TRBJ1-1
TGCAGTGCTAGCAGTCGGGCGAGCACAGATACGCAGTATTTT	CSASSRASTDTQYF	NA	14	NA	TRBV20-1	TRBJ2-3
TGTGCCAGCAGCTTAGAACAGAACACTGAAGCTTTCTTT	CASSLEQNTEAFF	NA	13	NA	TRBV7-9	TRBJ1-1
TGTGCCAGCGGGTGGGCACCCGGACAAATGAACACTGAAGCTTTCTTT	CASGWAPGQMNTEAFF	once	16	NA	TRBV2	TRBJ1-1
TGTGCCAGCAGCCCGCTGGGGGGGGCCCTTGCCGAGCAGTACTTC	CASSPLGGALAEQYF	once	15	NA	TRBV3-1	TRBJ2-7
TGTGCCACCAGTGATTTGGGGCAGGTCTCAAACAATGAGCAGTTCTTC	CATSDLGQVSNNEQFF	NA	16	NA	TRBV24-1	TRBJ2-1
TGTGCCAGCAGCCAAGTGGCGGGGGGCCGGGAAGATACGCAGTATTTT	CASSQVAGGREDTQYF	NA	16	TRBD2	TRBV4-2	TRBJ2-3
TGCAGTGCTAGGGGAGGGGCCACAGATACGCAGTATTTT	CSARGGATDTQYF	NA	13	TRBD2	TRBV20-1	TRBJ2-3
TGCAGCGTTGGGGGGAACAATCAGCCCCAGCATTTT	CSVGGNNQPQHF	NA	12	NA	TRBV29-1	TRBJ1-5
TGCAGCGTCGCCCTAGGTGGGGGGTCCTACAATGAGCAGTTCTTC	CSVALGGGSYNEQFF	once	15	NA	TRBV29-1	TRBJ2-1
TGTGCCAGCAGTTCGACAGGGTTTAATTCACCCCTCCACTTT	CASSSTGFNSPLHF	NA	14	TRBD1	TRBV7-9	TRBJ1-6
TGCAGCGTTGACATCCAAAAAGGCAACTATGGCTACACCTTC	CSVDIQKGNYGYTF	NA	14	NA	TRBV29-1	TRBJ1-2
TGTGCCAGCAGACTGGACAGGAACTATGGCTACACCTTC	CASRLDRNYGYTF	once	13	TRBD1	TRBV6-2/TRBV6-3	TRBJ1-2
TGTGCCTGGAGTGGAGCGTTCGGGACAGGAAAATACAATGAGCAGTTCTTC	CAWSGAFGTGKYNEQFF	NA	17	TRBD1	TRBV30	TRBJ2-1
TGTGCCAGCAGTGTCGGGACAGGGAATACAGATACGCAGTATTTT	CASSVGTGNTDTQYF	NA	15	TRBD1	TRBV6-4	TRBJ2-3
TGTGCCAGCAGAACGTTTGGGCGCGACGGACCGCCAGATACGCAGTATTTT	CASRTFGRDGPPDTQYF	NA	17	NA	TRBV6-2/TRBV6-3	TRBJ2-3
TGCAGTGCTAGTAATATGGTTAAAAACATTCAGTACTTC	CSASNMVKNIQYF	NA	13	NA	TRBV20-1	TRBJ2-4
TGTGCCAGCAGTTTATGGGGACCGATGAACACTGAAGCTTTCTTT	CASSLWGPMNTEAFF	NA	15	NA	TRBV28	TRBJ1-1
TGCAGTGCTTCCTTCAGGGGATGGGGCGAGCAGTACTTC	CSASFRGWGEQYF	NA	13	NA	TRBV20-1	TRBJ2-7
TGTGCCAGCAGCTTGGGGCAACGGGGCCTTGGCTACGAGCAGTACTTC	CASSLGQRGLGYEQYF	NA	16	NA	TRBV5-4	TRBJ2-7
TGTGCCATGACAGGGGGTTACGACCTGACCTACAATGAGCAGTTCTTC	CAMTGGYDLTYNEQFF	NA	16	TRBD1	TRBV30	TRBJ2-1
TGTGCCAGCAGCTTAGTCCCAGGGGGGGACCACGAGCAGTACTTC	CASSLVPGGDHEQYF	NA	15	NA	TRBV7-9	TRBJ2-7
TGTGCCAGCAGCCAAGACCCCTCTTACAATGAGCAGTTCTTC	CASSQDPSYNEQFF	NA	14	NA	TRBV3-1	TRBJ2-1
TGCAGCGTAGCCCGGGGGACGGTGGTCGCCTCCTACAATGAGCAGTTCTTC	CSVARGTVVASYNEQFF	NA	17	NA	TRBV29-1	TRBJ2-1
TGTGCCAGCAGTTCCCCCTTGAGCGGGGGGGTCATCGATGAGCAGTTCTTC	CASSSPLSGGVIDEQFF	NA	17	TRBD2	TRBV12-3/TRBV12-4	TRBJ2-1
TGTGCCAGCAGCTTAGGGCTTGAGGACATTCAGTACTTC	CASSLGLEDIQYF	NA	13	NA	TRBV11-2	TRBJ2-4